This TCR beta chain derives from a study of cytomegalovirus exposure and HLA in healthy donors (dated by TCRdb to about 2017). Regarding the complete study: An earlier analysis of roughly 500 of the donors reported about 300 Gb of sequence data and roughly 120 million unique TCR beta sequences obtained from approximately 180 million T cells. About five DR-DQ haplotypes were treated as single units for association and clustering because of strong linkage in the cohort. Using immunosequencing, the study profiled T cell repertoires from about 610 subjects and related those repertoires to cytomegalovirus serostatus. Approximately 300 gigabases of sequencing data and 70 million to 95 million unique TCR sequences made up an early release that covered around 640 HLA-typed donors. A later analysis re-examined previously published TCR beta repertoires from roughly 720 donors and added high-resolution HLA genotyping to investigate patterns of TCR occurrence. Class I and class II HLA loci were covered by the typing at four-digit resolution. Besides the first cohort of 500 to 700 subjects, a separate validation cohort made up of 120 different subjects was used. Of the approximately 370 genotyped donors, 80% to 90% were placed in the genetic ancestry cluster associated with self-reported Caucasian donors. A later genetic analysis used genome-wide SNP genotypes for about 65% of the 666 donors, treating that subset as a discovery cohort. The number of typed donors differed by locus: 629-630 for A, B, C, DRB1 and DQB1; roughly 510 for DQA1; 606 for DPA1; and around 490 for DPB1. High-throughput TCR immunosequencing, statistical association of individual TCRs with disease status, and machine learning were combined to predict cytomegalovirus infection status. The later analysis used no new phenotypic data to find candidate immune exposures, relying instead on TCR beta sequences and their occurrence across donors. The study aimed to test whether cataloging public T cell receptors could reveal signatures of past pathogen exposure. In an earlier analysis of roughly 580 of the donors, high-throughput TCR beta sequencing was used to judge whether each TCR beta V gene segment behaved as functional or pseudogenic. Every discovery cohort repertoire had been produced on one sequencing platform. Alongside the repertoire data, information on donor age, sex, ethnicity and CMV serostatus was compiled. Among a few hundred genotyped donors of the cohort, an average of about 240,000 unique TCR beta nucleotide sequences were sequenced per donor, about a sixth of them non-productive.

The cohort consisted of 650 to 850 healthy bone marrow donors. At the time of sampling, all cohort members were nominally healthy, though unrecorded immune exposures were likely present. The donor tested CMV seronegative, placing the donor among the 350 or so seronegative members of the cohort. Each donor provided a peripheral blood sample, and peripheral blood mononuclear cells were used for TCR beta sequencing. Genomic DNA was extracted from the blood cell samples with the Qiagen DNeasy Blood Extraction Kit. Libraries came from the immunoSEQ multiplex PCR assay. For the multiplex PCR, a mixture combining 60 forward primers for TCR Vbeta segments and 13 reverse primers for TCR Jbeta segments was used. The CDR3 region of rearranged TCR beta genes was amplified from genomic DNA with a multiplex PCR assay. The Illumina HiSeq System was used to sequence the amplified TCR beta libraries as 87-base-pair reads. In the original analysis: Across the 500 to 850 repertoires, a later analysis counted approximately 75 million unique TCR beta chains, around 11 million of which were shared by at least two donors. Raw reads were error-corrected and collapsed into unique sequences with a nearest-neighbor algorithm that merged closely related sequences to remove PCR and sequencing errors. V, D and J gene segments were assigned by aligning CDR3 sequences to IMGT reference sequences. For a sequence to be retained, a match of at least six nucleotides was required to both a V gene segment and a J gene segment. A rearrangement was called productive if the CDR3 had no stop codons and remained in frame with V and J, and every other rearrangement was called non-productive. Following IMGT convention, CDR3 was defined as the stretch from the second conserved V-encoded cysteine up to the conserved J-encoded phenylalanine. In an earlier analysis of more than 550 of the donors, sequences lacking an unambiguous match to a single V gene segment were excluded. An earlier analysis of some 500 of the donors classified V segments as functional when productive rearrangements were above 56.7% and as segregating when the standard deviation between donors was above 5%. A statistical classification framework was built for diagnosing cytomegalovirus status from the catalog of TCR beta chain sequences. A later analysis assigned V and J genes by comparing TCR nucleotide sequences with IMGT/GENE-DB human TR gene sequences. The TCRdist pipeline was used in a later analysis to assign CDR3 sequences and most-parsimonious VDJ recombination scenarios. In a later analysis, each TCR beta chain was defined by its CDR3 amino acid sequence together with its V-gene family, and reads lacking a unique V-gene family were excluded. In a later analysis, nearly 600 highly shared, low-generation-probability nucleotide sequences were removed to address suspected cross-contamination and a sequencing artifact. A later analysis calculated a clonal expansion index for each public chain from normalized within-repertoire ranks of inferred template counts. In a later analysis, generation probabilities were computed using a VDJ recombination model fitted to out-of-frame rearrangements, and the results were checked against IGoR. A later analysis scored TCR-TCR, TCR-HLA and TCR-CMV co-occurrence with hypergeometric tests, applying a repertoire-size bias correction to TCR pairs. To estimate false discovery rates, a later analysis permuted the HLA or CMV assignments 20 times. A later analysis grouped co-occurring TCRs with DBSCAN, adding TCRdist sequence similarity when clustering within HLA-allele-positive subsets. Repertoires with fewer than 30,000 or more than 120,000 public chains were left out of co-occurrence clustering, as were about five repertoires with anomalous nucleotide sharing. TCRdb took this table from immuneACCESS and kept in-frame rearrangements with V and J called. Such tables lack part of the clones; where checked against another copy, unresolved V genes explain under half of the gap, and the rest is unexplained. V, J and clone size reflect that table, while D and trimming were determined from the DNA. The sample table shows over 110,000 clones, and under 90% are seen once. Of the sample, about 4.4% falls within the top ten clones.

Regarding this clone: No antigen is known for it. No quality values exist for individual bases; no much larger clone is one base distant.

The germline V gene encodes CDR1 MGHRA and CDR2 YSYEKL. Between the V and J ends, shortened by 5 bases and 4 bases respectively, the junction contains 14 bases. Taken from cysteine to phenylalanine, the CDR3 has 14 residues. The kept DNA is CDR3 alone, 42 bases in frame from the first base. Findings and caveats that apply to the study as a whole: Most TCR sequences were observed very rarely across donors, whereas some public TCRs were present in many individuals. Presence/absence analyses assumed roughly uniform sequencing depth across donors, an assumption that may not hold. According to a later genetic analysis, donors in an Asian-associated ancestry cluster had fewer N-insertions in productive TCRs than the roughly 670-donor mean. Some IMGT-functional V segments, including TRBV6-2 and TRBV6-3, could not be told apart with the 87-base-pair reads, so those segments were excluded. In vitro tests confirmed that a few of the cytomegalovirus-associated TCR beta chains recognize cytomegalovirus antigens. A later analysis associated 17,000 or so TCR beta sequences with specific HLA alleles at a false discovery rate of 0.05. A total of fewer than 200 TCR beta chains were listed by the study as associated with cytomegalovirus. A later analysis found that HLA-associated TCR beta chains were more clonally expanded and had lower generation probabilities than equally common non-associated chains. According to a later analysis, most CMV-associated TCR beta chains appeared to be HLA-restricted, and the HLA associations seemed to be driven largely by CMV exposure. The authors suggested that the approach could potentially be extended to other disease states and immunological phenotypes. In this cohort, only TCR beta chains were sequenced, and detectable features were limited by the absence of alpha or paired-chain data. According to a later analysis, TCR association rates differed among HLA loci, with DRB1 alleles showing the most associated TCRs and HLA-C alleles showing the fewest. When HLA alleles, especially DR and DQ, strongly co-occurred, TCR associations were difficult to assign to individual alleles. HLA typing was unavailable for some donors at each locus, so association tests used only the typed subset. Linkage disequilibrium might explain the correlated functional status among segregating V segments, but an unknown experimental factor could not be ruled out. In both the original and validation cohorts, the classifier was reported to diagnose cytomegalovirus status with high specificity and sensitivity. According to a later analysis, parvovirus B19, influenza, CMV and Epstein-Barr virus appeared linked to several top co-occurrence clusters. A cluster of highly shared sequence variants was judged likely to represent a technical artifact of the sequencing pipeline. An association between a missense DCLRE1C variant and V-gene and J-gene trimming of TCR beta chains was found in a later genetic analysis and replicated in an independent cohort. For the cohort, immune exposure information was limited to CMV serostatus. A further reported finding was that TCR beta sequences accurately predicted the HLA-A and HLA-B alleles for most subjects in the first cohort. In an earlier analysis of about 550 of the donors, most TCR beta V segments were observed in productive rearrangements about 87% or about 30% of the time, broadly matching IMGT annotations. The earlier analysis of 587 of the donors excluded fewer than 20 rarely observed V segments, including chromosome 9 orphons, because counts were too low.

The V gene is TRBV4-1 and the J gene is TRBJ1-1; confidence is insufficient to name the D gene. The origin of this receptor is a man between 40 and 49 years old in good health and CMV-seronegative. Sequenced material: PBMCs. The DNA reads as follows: TGCGCCAGCAGCAAGGCGGGGTCCGGCACTGAAGCTTTCTTT. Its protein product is CASSKAGSGTEAFF.